This entry is about one T cell receptor (beta chain). Source study methods: ImmunoSEQ sequences covered only the junction and lacked quality scores; filtering therefore differed. This table comes from immunoSEQ multiplex PCR, and its TCRdb copy is limited to in-frame clones, with some not included. That table furnishes V, J and clone size, whereas the DNA furnished D and trimming. The sample carries 1,100,000 or so clones, around 82% recorded once. The entry originates in a study of shared clonotypes between healthy human individuals. Participating donors were healthy, HIV-negative adults free of recent acute infections or vaccinations. The material sequenced was memory CD4+ T cells from PBMCs. Subset: CD45RA-negative fraction. This clonotype was obtained from a man aged 18 to 35 in good health. Some clones in this sample may be carry-over from other donors' samples.

The CDR3 is CASSQRWGENVEQFF. In DNA, the CDR3 is TGTGCCAGCAGCCAGAGGTGGGGGGAGAACGTTGAGCAGTTCTTC. The V and J genes are TRBV14 and TRBJ2-1; possible D gene TRBD2, 6 bases. Per the germline V gene, CDR1 is SGHDN and CDR2 is FVKESK. Trimming cost V 3 bases and J 9 bases, with 18 bases left between them. The CDR3 covers 15 residues.